This record looks at one T cell receptor beta chain sequence and its context. This specimen belongs to a study of cytomegalovirus exposure and HLA in healthy donors. PCR was performed using 60 Vbeta and 13 Jbeta primers. Here immunoSEQ multiplex PCR was the method, and the copy in TCRdb shows in-frame clones only, minus some. This sample has some 150,000 clones; 70% to 80% occur once, and the top ten carry around 3.2%. With V trimmed by 4 bases and J by 6 bases, 11 bases remained unmatched. The CDR3 sequence is 16 residues long. The germline V gene has CDR1 MNHGY and CDR2 SVAAGI. Specimen: PBMCs. The clonotype was recovered from a human donor in good health. The V gene is TRBV6-9, the J gene TRBJ2-2, with 7 bases that match TRBD2. The CDR3 bases are TGTGCCAGCAGTTCAACTAGCGATCCCCGGTCCGGGGAGCTGTTTTTT. Translating it yields CASSSTSDPRSGELFF.